The TCR beta chain described here comes from a study of T cell repertoires in cytomegalovirus infection. General observations from the study: Dominating the ex vivo response were TCR beta clonotypes that were CMV-specific and HLA-C-restricted.

The V end was cut by 2 bases, the J end by 7 bases, with 9 bases between. Germline lookup yields CDR1 DFQATT and CDR2 SNEGSKA (reference sequence). The CDR3 has 12 residues. About this clonotype: What it binds is unknown.

TCRdb used MiXCR to reprocess the reads, holding one entry per CDR3 protein. The data contain about half a million distinct CDR3 sequences, about 39% of them singletons. The sequencing used cultured PBMCs, collected from culture after CMV antigen stimulation. This TCR was sampled from a human donor in good health (CMV status not recorded). Some clones in this sample may be carry-over from other donors' samples. The chain recombines TRBV20-1 with TRBJ1-5; D gene ambiguous. CDR3 region: CSARTGGQPQHF. CDR3 DNA sequence: TGCAGTGCTAGAACGGGAGGGCAGCCCCAGCATTTT.